This TCR beta chain was obtained from a study of T-cell memory formation after mild COVID-19. Overall study: Among the donors, TCR clusters were largely specific to each donor. Whole-study findings and limits: A second wave expanding day 15 to 37 was CD4+-biased; contracting clones were balanced.

V shed 6 bases and J shed 0 bases, with 11 bases lying between them. This CDR3 comprises 14 residues. Germline V lookup: CDR1 MNHEY, CDR2 SVGAGI. TCRdb itself ran the 5' RACE reads through MiXCR, one entry per CDR3 protein. The sample carries just under 150,000 distinct CDR3 sequences, around 21% recorded once. This clonotype appeared a few times. Its antigen is unidentified. The source is an adult woman who had mild COVID-19 (a few samples of this study predate the infection). Cell type and time point are not known. Sequencing was performed on PBMCs or a T cell subset sorted from them (not recorded which). The J gene is TRBJ1-1, the V gene TRBV6-5; unclear D gene. CDR3 coding DNA: TGTGCCAGCAGCCTGGGCCTTGTGAACACTGAAGCTTTCTTT. Protein: CASSLGLVNTEAFF.